A selection of T cell receptor beta chains follows, all from one sample in a study of beta chain features in type 1 diabetes. Some clones are missing from TCRdb's copy, which holds only in-frame ones; the method was immunoSEQ multiplex PCR. Among about 700,000 clones listed, 13% were seen once. Sequencing used naive CD4+ T cells from blood. The source is a man aged 18-30 years with type 1 diabetes. Both conserved end residues are part of each CDR3. D genes are given only for firm matches. The size field is filled for only some rows; it gives once, few, many or a size class.

v_call	d_call	j_call	clone_size	cdr3_aa	cdr3_nt
TRBV28	.	TRBJ2-3	many	CASSLDSTDTQYF	TGTGCCAGCAGTTTAGACAGCACAGATACGCAGTATTTT
TRBV2	.	TRBJ2-7	few	CASSATGNYEQYF	TGTGCCAGCAGCGCAACCGGGAATTACGAGCAGTACTTC
TRBV5-1	TRBD2	TRBJ2-3	few	CASSWSGATDTQYF	TGCGCCAGCAGCTGGAGCGGGGCCACAGATACGCAGTATTTT
TRBV18	.	TRBJ1-1	.	CASSPPGRRTGGEAFF	TGTGCCAGCTCACCACCGGGACGGAGGACGGGGGGTGAAGCTTTCTTT
TRBV29-1	TRBD1	TRBJ2-2	.	CSARTGANTGELFF	TGCAGCGCCCGGACAGGCGCGAACACCGGGGAGCTGTTTTTT
TRBV2	.	TRBJ1-4	few	CASSDRGATNEKLFF	TGTGCCAGCAGTGACAGGGGAGCAACTAATGAAAAACTGTTTTTT
TRBV13	TRBD1	TRBJ2-7	.	CASSLEDRGQVEQYF	TGTGCCAGCAGCTTAGAGGACAGGGGGCAGGTGGAGCAGTACTTC
TRBV10-3	TRBD1	TRBJ2-5	.	CAIRGGQAGETQYF	TGTGCCATCAGAGGGGGACAGGCGGGGGAGACCCAGTACTTC
TRBV2	.	TRBJ2-1	once	CASILGTGGNEQFF	TGTGCCAGCATCCTTGGGACCGGGGGAAATGAGCAGTTCTTC
TRBV30	.	TRBJ2-1	.	CAWTGTSYNEQFF	TGTGCCTGGACAGGGACCTCCTACAATGAGCAGTTCTTC
TRBV7-6	.	TRBJ2-3	few	CASSLAPIRASTDTQYF	TGTGCCAGCAGCTTAGCGCCGATTAGGGCTAGCACAGATACGCAGTATTTT
TRBV10-3	.	TRBJ1-3	few	CAISEQQFSGNTIYF	TGTGCCATCAGTGAGCAACAGTTCTCTGGAAACACCATATATTTT
TRBV4-1	.	TRBJ1-6	few	CASSQDRVNSPLHF	TGCGCCAGCAGCCAAGACAGGGTGAATTCACCCCTCCACTTT
TRBV9	TRBD1	TRBJ1-5	.	CASSVGTGAGQPQHF	TGTGCCAGCAGCGTAGGGACAGGGGCCGGTCAGCCCCAGCATTTT
TRBV5-1	.	TRBJ1-2	few	CASSLRSDYGYTF	TGCGCCAGCAGCTTGAGATCCGACTATGGCTACACCTTC
TRBV5-1	.	TRBJ1-4	few	CASSVDGVVEKLFF	TGCGCCAGCAGCGTGGACGGGGTGGTGGAAAAACTGTTTTTT
TRBV10-3	.	TRBJ1-1	.	CASSTPGPMNTEAFF	TGTGCCAGCAGTACTCCGGGACCCATGAACACTGAAGCTTTCTTT
TRBV29-1	.	TRBJ1-1	.	CSVDGGPNTEAFF	TGCAGCGTTGATGGGGGGCCGAACACTGAAGCTTTCTTT
TRBV7-2	TRBD1	TRBJ2-7	.	CASSLVGQGSEQYF	TGTGCCAGCAGCTTAGTAGGACAGGGGTCCGAGCAGTACTTC
TRBV25-1	.	TRBJ2-1	.	CASGRGTYNEQFF	TGTGCCAGTGGAAGGGGGACGTACAATGAGCAGTTCTTC
TRBV28	.	TRBJ1-6	few	CASSPPSGPLHF	TGTGCCAGCAGTCCCCCTAGTGGACCCCTCCACTTT
TRBV18	.	TRBJ2-3	.	CASSSTGKKGTDTQYF	TGTGCCAGCTCATCCACCGGGAAGAAAGGCACAGATACGCAGTATTTT
TRBV15	TRBD2	TRBJ2-3	.	CATSRGGGGDTDTQYF	TGTGCCACCAGCAGAGGAGGCGGGGGGGACACAGATACGCAGTATTTT
TRBV18	TRBD1	TRBJ1-1	few	CASSRGTDTEAFF	TGTGCCAGCTCGCGCGGGACAGACACTGAAGCTTTCTTT
TRBV10-3	TRBD1	TRBJ2-2	few	CAISESKQGNGELFF	TGTGCCATCAGTGAGTCAAAACAGGGGAACGGGGAGCTGTTTTTT
TRBV10-3	TRBD1	TRBJ2-1	.	CATAPRQGARVGNEQFF	TGTGCCACCGCCCCACGACAGGGGGCGAGGGTCGGCAATGAGCAGTTCTTC
TRBV2	.	TRBJ2-3	few	CASIGVDTQYF	TGTGCCAGCATCGGGGTAGATACGCAGTATTTT
TRBV30	.	TRBJ1-4	few	CACPMDGKLFF	TGTGCCTGCCCTATGGACGGGAAACTGTTTTTT
TRBV27	.	TRBJ2-5	few	CASSSGQPGGETQYF	TGTGCCAGCAGTTCCGGACAACCTGGGGGGGAGACCCAGTACTTC
TRBV4-1	.	TRBJ1-2	.	CASNHMGSNYGYTF	TGCGCCAGCAACCACATGGGGAGTAACTATGGCTACACCTTC
TRBV10-3	TRBD1	TRBJ1-4	.	CAITPGQGFPFEKLFF	TGTGCCATCACCCCGGGACAGGGATTCCCCTTCGAAAAACTGTTTTTT